These 24 T cell receptor beta chains came from one sample sequenced in a study of radiotherapy plus CTLA-4 blockade in lung cancer. The repertoire was sequenced with immunoSEQ multiplex PCR; TCRdb's copy has only in-frame clones and lacks some. The top ten clones hold 0.79% of a sample with some 80,000 clones, approximately 80% of them seen once. The sequencing used peripheral blood, collected from a patient treated with radiotherapy plus ipilimumab. The receptors shown here come from a human donor with non-small cell lung cancer who had stable disease on radiotherapy plus ipilimumab.

CDR3 nucleotides: TGTGCCAGCAGCCAAGATTGGGCTGATAAGGTAGGTTACAATGAGCAGTTCTTC. Amino acids: CASSQDWADKVGYNEQFF. The chain couples TRBV4-2 to TRBJ2-1; no reliable D call. The CDR3 is 18 amino acids. Per germline, CDR1 LGHNA and CDR2 YNFKEQ. V lost 0 bases to trimming and J lost 4 bases, with 19 bases between them.

V gene TRBV7-3 combines with J gene TRBJ2-3; TRBD2 matches at 7 bases. CDR3 length: 15 residues. The V and J ends lost 1 base and 4 bases, in that order; junction bases with no gene match: 5. The V gene's germline CDR1 is SGHTA and CDR2 FQGTGA. CDR3 loop: CASSLNRRGSDTQYF. CDR3 nucleotide sequence: TGTGCCAGCAGCTTAAACCGGCGGGGGTCAGATACGCAGTATTTT.

This clone has a single count. The rearrangement joins TRBV6-5 to TRBJ2-3, with unresolved D. The germline V gene encodes CDR1 MNHEY and CDR2 SVGAGI. Trimming pared 0 bases from V and 5 bases from J, leaving 9 bases between. The CDR3 is made up of 14 amino acids. The CDR3 DNA reads TGTGCCAGCAGTTACTCTGGCCCAGGAGATACGCAGTATTTT. Translation gives CASSYSGPGDTQYF.

V usage is TRBV27 and J usage is TRBJ2-5; 7 bases line up with TRBD1. The V gene end was trimmed by 4 bases and the J gene end by 2 bases; junction bases not matched to a gene: 7. The CDR3 runs to 15 residues. CDR1 is MNHEY and CDR2 is SMNVEV in the germline V gene (reference sequence). The CDR3 reads CASSSFRQGQETQYF. CDR3 sequence (DNA): TGTGCCAGCAGTTCTTTCCGACAGGGACAAGAGACCCAGTACTTC.

The chain has TRBV5-4 and TRBJ2-1; 7 positions match TRBD2. The CDR3 runs 15 residues. The ends lost 1 base at V and 5 bases at J; junction bases unmatched: 6. Looked up from germline, CDR1 is SGHNT and CDR2 is YYREEE (reference sequence). The CDR3 nucleotides are TGTGCCAGCAGCTTGTCTAGCGGATCTAACAATGAGCAGTTCTTC. This gives the protein CASSLSSGSNNEQFF.

CDR3 DNA: TGCGCCAGCAGTGAGTATGGGGGAGGCAATGAGCAGTTCTTC. This encodes CASSEYGGGNEQFF. V usage is TRBV10-1 and J usage is TRBJ2-1; the D gene is possibly TRBD2 (6 bases). CDR3 length equals 14 residues. Germline V gene sequence: CDR1 WNHNN, CDR2 SYGVQD (reference sequence). Deletions cut 1 base from V and 6 bases from J, with 10 bases between.

The genes are TRBV2 and TRBJ2-5; D remains ambiguous. This CDR3 is 12 amino acids long. Germline V gene sequence: CDR1 SNHLY, CDR2 FYNNEI. The V end was cut by 3 bases, the J end by 6 bases, with 8 bases between. This CDR3 is CASSDPEKTQYF. CDR3 sequence (DNA): TGTGCCAGCAGTGATCCTGAGAAGACCCAGTACTTC.

The chain has TRBV4-1 and TRBJ1-3; no definite D call. The CDR3 length is 16 residues. CDR1 and CDR2 (germline): MGHRA, YSYEKL. V gave up 3 bases and J gave up 0 bases, with 12 bases separating them. The CDR3 protein is CASSHMDGYSGNTIYF. The DNA for the CDR3 is TGCGCCAGCAGCCATATGGACGGATACTCTGGAAACACCATATATTTT.

The gene calls are TRBV2 and TRBJ2-5; TRBD1 matches 7 bases. This CDR3 is built from 15 residues. V gave up 7 bases and J gave up 5 bases; unmatched junction bases: 13. The germline V gene encodes CDR1 SNHLY and CDR2 FYNNEI. For the CDR3, the DNA is TGTGCCAGCACCCCAAACGCGGGCAGGGGGGAGACCCAGTACTTC. Translation gives CASTPNAGRGETQYF.

The CDR3 reads CASSLLQGSGANVLTF. DNA of the CDR3: TGTGCCAGCAGCTTATTACAGGGATCTGGGGCCAACGTCCTGACTTTC. The chain employs TRBV7-9 and TRBJ2-6, with D perhaps TRBD1 (6 bases). V lost 2 bases, J lost 1 base, and 9 bases lay in between. The CDR3 totals 16 residues. CDR1 is SEHNR, CDR2 FQNEAQ, per germline (reference sequence).

The chain links TRBV29-1 to TRBJ2-1, with unresolved D. The CDR3 length is 15 residues. V dropped 1 base and J dropped 4 bases, with 14 bases sitting between them. The germline V gene has CDR1 SQVTM and CDR2 ANQGSEA. The CDR3 DNA reads as TGCAGCGTTGAAGCCTCCGCCCGCGTATACAATGAGCAGTTCTTC. Its protein product is CSVEASARVYNEQFF.

This clone came up once. V gene TRBV2 combines with J gene TRBJ2-7; D call uncertain. The V gene lost 0 bases and the J gene lost 2 bases, with 11 bases spanning the gap. CDR3 length: 15 amino acids. Germline-derived CDR1 and CDR2 are SNHLY and FYNNEI. Here the CDR3 reads CASSEAGIQTYEQYF. The CDR3 nucleotides are TGTGCCAGCAGTGAAGCTGGGATCCAAACCTACGAGCAGTACTTC.

This clone has more than one count but fewer than ten. This chain links TRBV2 with TRBJ1-6; 7 bases match TRBD1. The CDR3 has 13 amino acids. CDR1 SNHLY and CDR2 FYNNEI come from the germline V gene. The V segment lost 8 bases and the J segment 14 bases; nucleotides outside the gene matches: 12. This chain's CDR3 is CASRGQVGEALHF. The CDR3 DNA reads as TGTGCCAGCCGAGGACAGGTGGGTGAGGCCCTCCACTTT.

This rearrangement joins TRBV10-2 to TRBJ2-3; 8 bases line up with TRBD2. Germline V gives CDR1 WSHSY, CDR2 SAAADI. J lost 1 base, V lost 6 bases, and 12 bases had no gene match. This CDR3 is built from 17 residues. The CDR3 reads CASRRLLTSGRTDTQYF. CDR3 coding DNA: TGCGCCAGCAGGCGCCTCCTAACTAGCGGCCGCACAGATACGCAGTATTTT.

The gene calls are TRBV27 and TRBJ2-1; TRBD2 matches 12 bases. Trimming took 1 base from V and 0 from J; bases not matched to a gene: 1. The CDR3 spans 17 residues. CDR1 is MNHEY, CDR2 SMNVEV, per germline (reference sequence). The CDR3 nucleotides read TGTGCCAGCAGTTTATGGACTAGCGGGATCTCCTACAATGAGCAGTTCTTC. Translating gives CASSLWTSGISYNEQFF.

The chain combines TRBV2 with TRBJ1-2; 7 nucleotides match TRBD1. CDR3 length: 13 residues. Per germline, CDR1 SNHLY and CDR2 FYNNEI. The trim removed 11 bases at V and 0 bases at J, leaving 6 bases unmatched. This CDR3 is CAGDRAPNYGYTF. CDR3 coding DNA: TGTGCCGGCGACAGGGCTCCTAACTATGGCTACACCTTC.

The chain recombines TRBV18 with TRBJ1-5; 8 positions match TRBD1. V was clipped by 3 bases and J by 2 bases; unmatched bases: 12. This CDR3 spans 18 amino acids. The germline V gene has CDR1 KGHSH and CDR2 LQKENI. As DNA, the CDR3 is TGTGCCAGCTCACCCTTAGGGACAGGCAGAAATGGCAATCAGCCCCAGCATTTT. This translates into CASSPLGTGRNGNQPQHF. The full variable domain, rest sourced from reference TRBV18 and TRBJ1-5, is NAGVMQNPRHLVRRRGQEARLRCSPMKGHSHVYWYRQLPEEGLKFMVYLQKENIIDESGMPKERFSAEFPKEGPSILRIQQVVRGDSAAYFCASSPLGTGRNGNQPQHFGDGTRLSIL.

This clone was observed a handful of times. This chain connects TRBV7-9 to TRBJ2-3; 7 positions match TRBD2. V shed 5 bases, J shed 7 bases, and the junction held 12 bases outside the gene matches. Germline V gene sequence: CDR1 SEHNR, CDR2 FQNEAQ (reference sequence). The CDR3 is 15 amino acids. The CDR3 spells CASSPPFREGNTQYF. The CDR3 nucleotides read TGTGCCAGCAGCCCGCCCTTTAGGGAGGGGAATACGCAGTATTTT.

The CDR3 nucleotides read TGTGCCTGGAGTGCTCGTGAATTAGCCAAAAACATTCAGTACTTC. Protein sequence: CAWSARELAKNIQYF. The chain recombines TRBV30 with TRBJ2-4; D remains ambiguous. This CDR3 is 15 amino acids long. The V gene's germline CDR1 is GTSNPN and CDR2 SVGIG (reference sequence). Trimming stripped 1 base from V and 0 bases from J, with 10 bases between.

The chain has TRBV15 and TRBJ1-6; D gene ambiguous. The V end lost 0 bases, the J end lost 5 bases, and 8 bases lay between the germline ends. The CDR3 runs to 15 residues. The V gene's germline CDR1 is LNHNV and CDR2 YYDKDF (reference sequence). This CDR3 reads CATSRDRSNNSPLHF. The CDR3 DNA follows: TGTGCCACCAGCAGAGACCGATCGAATAATTCACCCCTCCACTTT.

This clone was counted once. The chain has TRBV6-1 and TRBJ2-4; 12 nucleotides match TRBD2. J lost 6 bases, V lost 6 bases, and 3 bases had no gene match. CDR3 length: 14 amino acids. The germline V gene has CDR1 MNHNS and CDR2 SASEGT. CDR3 in amino acids: CASSLAGGGNIQYF. The CDR3 DNA reads as TGTGCCAGCAGCCTAGCGGGAGGGGGAAACATTCAGTACTTC.

J is TRBJ1-2 and V is TRBV28, with 8 bases lining up with TRBD1. The trim removed 6 bases at V and 8 bases at J, leaving 14 bases unmatched. The CDR3 is 15 amino acids. The germline V gene encodes CDR1 MDHEN and CDR2 SYDVKM. The CDR3 loop is CASSKSYRGDFGYTF. The CDR3 DNA is TGTGCCAGCAGCAAGTCCTACAGGGGGGACTTCGGCTACACCTTC.

The chain combines TRBV7-9 with TRBJ2-3; 10 bases match TRBD2. V was clipped by 5 bases and J by 1 base; unmatched bases: 3. The CDR3 totals 15 residues. In germline, CDR1 is SEHNR, CDR2 FQNEAQ (reference sequence). CDR3 loop: CASSHTSGGTDTQYF. For the CDR3, the DNA is TGTGCCAGCAGCCATACTAGCGGGGGCACAGATACGCAGTATTTT.

This clone was recorded once. This sequence joins TRBV5-1 and TRBJ2-3, with D tentatively TRBD2 (6 bases). Trimming pared 0 bases from V and 3 bases from J, leaving 17 bases between. Germline values: CDR1 SGHRS, CDR2 YFSETQ. CDR3 length equals 17 residues. DNA of the CDR3: TGCGCCAGCAGCTTGGCTGCGGGACCTCAGTGGACAGATACGCAGTATTTT. It translates to CASSLAAGPQWTDTQYF. The variable domain in full, completed from reference TRBV5-1 and TRBJ2-3, reads KAGVTQTPRYLIKTRGQQVTLSCSPISGHRSVSWYQQTPGQGLQFLFEYFSETQRNKGNFPGRFSGRQFSNSRSEMNVSTLELGDSALYLCASSLAAGPQWTDTQYFGPGTRLTVL.